This T cell receptor (beta chain) was documented in a study of a mutant IDH1 vaccine in newly diagnosed glioma. Study details: Sex among treated patients split around 60% male, approximately 40% female; mean age was approximately 40 years. Broader study findings: No link was apparently found between pseudoprogression and changes in top peripheral T cell clonotypes. Vaccination elicited immune responses in approximately 93% of patients.

Concerning this clone itself: The antigen remains undetermined.

CDR1 and CDR2 (germline): MNHEY, SMNVEV (reference sequence). This CDR3 is built from 13 residues. Trimming took 5 bases from V and 4 from J, leaving 11 bases between them. The assay was immunoSEQ multiplex PCR, and TCRdb's table has in-frame clones only and misses some. In the table there are around 87,000 clones, around 82% of which are singletons. As to time point: baseline, week 1 (first vaccination visit). Regarding treatment: pre-vaccination baseline after standard-of-care therapy. Those who donated had recent WHO grade 3 or 4 IDH1-mutant, ATRX-lost astrocytomas. This chain connects TRBV27 to TRBJ1-1, with D possibly being TRBD1 (6 bases). Sample: PBMCs, taken from a glioma patient treated with radiotherapy, temozolomide or both. The TCR was taken from a woman aged 50 to 60 with glioma. CDR3 loop: CASSIRGGTEAFF. CDR3 nucleotide sequence: TGTGCCAGCAGTATCCGAGGGGGCACTGAAGCTTTCTTT.